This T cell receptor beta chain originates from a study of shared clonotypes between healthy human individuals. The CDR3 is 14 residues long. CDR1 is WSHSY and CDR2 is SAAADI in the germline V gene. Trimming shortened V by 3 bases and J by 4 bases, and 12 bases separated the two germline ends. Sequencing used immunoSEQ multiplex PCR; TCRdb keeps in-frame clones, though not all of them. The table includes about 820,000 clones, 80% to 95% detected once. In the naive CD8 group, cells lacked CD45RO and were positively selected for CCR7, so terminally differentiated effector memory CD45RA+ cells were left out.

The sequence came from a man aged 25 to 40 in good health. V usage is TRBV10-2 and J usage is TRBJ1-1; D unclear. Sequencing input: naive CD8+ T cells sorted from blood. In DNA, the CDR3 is TGCGCCAGCAGTGACCAGGCAGTAGTCACTGAAGCTTTCTTT. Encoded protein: CASSDQAVVTEAFF.